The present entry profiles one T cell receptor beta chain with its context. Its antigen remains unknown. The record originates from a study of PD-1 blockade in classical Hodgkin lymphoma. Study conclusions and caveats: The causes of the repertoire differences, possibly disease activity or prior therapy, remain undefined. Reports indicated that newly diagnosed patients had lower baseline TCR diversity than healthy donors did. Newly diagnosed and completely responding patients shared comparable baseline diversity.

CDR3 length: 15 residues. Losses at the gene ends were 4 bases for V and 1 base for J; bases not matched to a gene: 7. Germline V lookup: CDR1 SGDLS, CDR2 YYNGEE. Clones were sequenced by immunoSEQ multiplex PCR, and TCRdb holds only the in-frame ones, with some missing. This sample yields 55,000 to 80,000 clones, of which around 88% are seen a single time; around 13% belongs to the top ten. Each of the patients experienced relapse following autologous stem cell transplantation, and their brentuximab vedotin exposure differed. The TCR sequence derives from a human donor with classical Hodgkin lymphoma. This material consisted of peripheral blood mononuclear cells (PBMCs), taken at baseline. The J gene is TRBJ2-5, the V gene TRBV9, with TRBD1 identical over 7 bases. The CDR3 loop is CASSPAGTVQETQYF. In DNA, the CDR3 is TGTGCCAGCAGCCCTGCCGGGACAGTCCAAGAGACCCAGTACTTC.